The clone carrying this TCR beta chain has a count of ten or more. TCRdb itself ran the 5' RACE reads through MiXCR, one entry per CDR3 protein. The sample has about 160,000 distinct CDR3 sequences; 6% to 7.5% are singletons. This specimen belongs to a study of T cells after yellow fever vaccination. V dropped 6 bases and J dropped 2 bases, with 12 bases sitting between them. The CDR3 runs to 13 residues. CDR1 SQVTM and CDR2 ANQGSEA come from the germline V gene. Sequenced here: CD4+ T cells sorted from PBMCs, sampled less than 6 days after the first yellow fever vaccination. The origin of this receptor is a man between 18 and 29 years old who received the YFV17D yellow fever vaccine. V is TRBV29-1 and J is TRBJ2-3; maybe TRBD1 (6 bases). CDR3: CSVLGASTDTQYF. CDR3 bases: TGCAGCGTACTGGGGGCCTCCACAGATACGCAGTATTTT.